The clone carrying this T cell receptor beta chain was recorded many times. Its antigen is still unknown. The entry originates in a study of neurological immune-mediated disorders. Unsorted libraries were generated from 2 million PBMCs held at -80 degrees C. CDR3 length equals 15 residues. The ends were cut back, 5 bases at V and 3 bases at J, with 16 bases in the middle. Per the germline V gene, CDR1 is DFQATT and CDR2 is SNEGSKA (reference sequence). Study observations and caveats: No CDR3 amino acid sequences recurred among expanded clones across subjects, suggesting private repertoires in all groups. HTLV-1-associated myelopathy had the most TCR clonal expansion, and multiple sclerosis had the least, less than healthy controls. Neither clinical nor MRI features were associated with the multiple sclerosis repertoire cluster.

TCRdb re-derived calls from the 5' RACE reads in MiXCR, one entry per CDR3 protein. This table holds about 62,000 distinct CDR3 sequences, under 5.5% found once. The clonotype originates from a woman aged 50 to 60 with multiple sclerosis. V is TRBV20-1 and J is TRBJ2-2, with no clear D. Input material: PBMCs. This CDR3 reads CSAALEIGDTGELFF. The DNA for the CDR3 is TGCAGTGCTGCCCTCGAAATTGGGGACACCGGGGAGCTGTTTTTT.